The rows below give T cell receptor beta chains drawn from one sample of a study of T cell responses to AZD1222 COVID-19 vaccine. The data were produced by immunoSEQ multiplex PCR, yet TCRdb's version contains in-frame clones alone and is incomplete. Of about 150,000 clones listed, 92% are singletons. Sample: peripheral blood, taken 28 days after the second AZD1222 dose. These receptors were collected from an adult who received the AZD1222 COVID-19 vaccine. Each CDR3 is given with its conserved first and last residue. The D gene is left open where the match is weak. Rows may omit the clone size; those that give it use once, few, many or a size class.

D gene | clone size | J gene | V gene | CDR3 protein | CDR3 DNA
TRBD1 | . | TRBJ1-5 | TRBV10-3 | CAISEGTGNQPQHF | TGTGCCATCAGTGAAGGGACAGGGAATCAGCCCCAGCATTTT
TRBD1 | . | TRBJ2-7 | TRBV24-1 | CATSGAGTGDEQYF | TGTGCCACCAGTGGGGCCGGGACAGGGGACGAGCAGTACTTC
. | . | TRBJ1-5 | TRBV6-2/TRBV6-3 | CASSYSPGARSNQPQHF | TGTGCCAGCAGTTACTCCCCGGGGGCGAGGAGCAATCAGCCCCAGCATTTT
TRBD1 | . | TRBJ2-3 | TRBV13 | CASSARDRSTDTQYF | TGTGCCAGCAGCGCGAGGGACAGGAGCACAGATACGCAGTATTTT
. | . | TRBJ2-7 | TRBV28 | CASSLNGTPYEQYF | TGTGCCAGCAGTTTAAACGGGACTCCCTACGAGCAGTACTTC
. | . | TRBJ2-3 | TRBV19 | CASRDYHASTDTQYF | TGTGCCAGTAGGGATTACCACGCTAGCACAGATACGCAGTATTTT
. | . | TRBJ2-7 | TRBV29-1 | CSVEVGGPYEQYF | TGCAGCGTTGAAGTCGGGGGCCCCTACGAGCAGTACTTC
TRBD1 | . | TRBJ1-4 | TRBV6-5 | CASSSGGATNEKLFF | TGTGCCAGCAGTTCAGGGGGAGCAACTAATGAAAAACTGTTTTTT
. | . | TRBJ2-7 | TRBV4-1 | CASSPLGRNHYEQYF | TGCGCCAGCAGCCCCCTGGGACGGAACCACTACGAGCAGTACTTC
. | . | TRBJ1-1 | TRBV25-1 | CASSGGISRDTEAFF | TGTGCCAGCAGTGGGGGAATCTCTAGGGACACTGAAGCTTTCTTT
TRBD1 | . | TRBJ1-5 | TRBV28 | CASKKGQTQPQHF | TGTGCCAGCAAAAAGGGACAGACCCAGCCCCAGCATTTT
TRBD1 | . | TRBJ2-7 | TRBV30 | CAWSVQDRYEQYF | TGTGCCTGGAGTGTGCAGGACAGGTACGAGCAGTACTTC
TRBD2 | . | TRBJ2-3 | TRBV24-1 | CATSGQTSGRVSTDTQYF | TGTGCCACCAGTGGCCAGACTAGCGGGAGGGTCAGCACAGATACGCAGTATTTT
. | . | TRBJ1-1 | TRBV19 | CASSLLGRVNTEAFF | TGTGCCAGTAGCCTCTTGGGACGGGTGAACACTGAAGCTTTCTTT
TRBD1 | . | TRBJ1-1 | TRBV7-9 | CASVPQQGANTEAFF | TGTGCCAGCGTCCCCCAGCAGGGGGCGAACACTGAAGCTTTCTTT
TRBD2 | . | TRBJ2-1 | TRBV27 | CASSLVFPSGTNEQFF | TGTGCCAGCAGTTTAGTTTTCCCTAGCGGGACCAATGAGCAGTTCTTC
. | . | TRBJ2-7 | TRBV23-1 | CASSRRRISYEQYF | TGCGCCAGCAGTCGTCGGCGGATATCCTACGAGCAGTACTTC
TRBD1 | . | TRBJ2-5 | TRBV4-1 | CASSHPNTGAETQYF | TGCGCCAGCAGCCACCCAAACACAGGGGCGGAGACCCAGTACTTC
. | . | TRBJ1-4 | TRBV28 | CASSLWPENEKLFF | TGTGCCAGCAGTTTATGGCCTGAGAATGAAAAACTGTTTTTT
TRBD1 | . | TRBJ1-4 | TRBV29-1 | CSAGQGGDEKLFF | TGCAGCGCCGGACAGGGAGGGGATGAAAAACTGTTTTTT
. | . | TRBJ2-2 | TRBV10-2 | CASSESGGTGELFF | TGCGCCAGCAGTGAGTCAGGAGGCACCGGGGAGCTGTTTTTT
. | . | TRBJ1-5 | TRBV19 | CASSIDVGGVGQPQHF | TGTGCCAGTAGTATAGATGTTGGTGGCGTGGGTCAGCCCCAGCATTTT
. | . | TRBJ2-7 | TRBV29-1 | CSVVFLRVGSYEQYF | TGCAGCGTGGTATTTTTACGTGTCGGGTCCTACGAGCAGTACTTC
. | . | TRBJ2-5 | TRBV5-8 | CASSLALYQETQYF | TGTGCCAGCAGCTTGGCCCTGTACCAAGAGACCCAGTACTTC
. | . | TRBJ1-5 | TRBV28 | CASTYRKRQPQHF | TGTGCCAGCACCTACAGGAAGAGGCAGCCCCAGCATTTT
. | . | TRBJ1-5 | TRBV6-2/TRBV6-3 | CASSYSGGISAPQHF | TGTGCCAGCAGTTACTCGGGAGGAATTTCGGCGCCCCAGCATTTT
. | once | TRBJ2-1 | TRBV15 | CATRRSGQAYYNEQFF | TGTGCCACCAGAAGGTCCGGGCAAGCCTATTACAATGAGCAGTTCTTC
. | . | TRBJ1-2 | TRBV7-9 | CASSFGGRPTHGYTF | TGTGCCAGCAGCTTCGGGGGCCGGCCAACCCATGGCTACACCTTC
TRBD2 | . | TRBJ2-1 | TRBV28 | CASSFGLAGSNEQFF | TGTGCCAGCAGTTTTGGTCTAGCGGGATCCAATGAGCAGTTCTTC
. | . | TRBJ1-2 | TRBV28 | CASLDSSGIYGYTF | TGTGCCAGCTTAGACAGCTCCGGAATCTATGGCTACACCTTC
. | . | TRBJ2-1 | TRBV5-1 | CASSTPSSIVYNEQFF | TGCGCCAGCAGCACGCCCTCTAGTATTGTCTACAATGAGCAGTTCTTC
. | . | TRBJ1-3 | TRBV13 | CASSLGVASSGNTIYF | TGTGCCAGCAGCTTAGGGGTGGCCAGCTCTGGAAACACCATATATTTT
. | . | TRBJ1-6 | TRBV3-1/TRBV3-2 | CASSQDLTLFASPLHF | TGTGCCAGCAGCCAAGATCTTACTCTCTTTGCCTCACCCCTCCACTTT
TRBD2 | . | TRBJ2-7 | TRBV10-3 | CAISGGSGSYEQYF | TGTGCCATCAGTGGGGGTAGCGGGAGCTACGAGCAGTACTTC
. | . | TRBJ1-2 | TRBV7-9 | CASSFASPRLTHGYTF | TGTGCCAGCAGCTTCGCCTCACCCCGGTTAACCCATGGCTACACCTTC
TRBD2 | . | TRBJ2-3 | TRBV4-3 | CASSQDQSSGRRYDTQYF | TGCGCCAGCAGCCAAGATCAATCTAGCGGGAGGCGGTATGATACGCAGTATTTT
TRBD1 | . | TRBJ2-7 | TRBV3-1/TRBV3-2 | CASSQQGDYEQYF | TGTGCCAGCAGCCAACAGGGGGACTACGAGCAGTACTTC
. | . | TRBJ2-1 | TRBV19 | CASSITPRSIQGGEQFF | TGTGCCAGTAGTATTACCCCCCGGTCTATTCAAGGGGGTGAGCAGTTCTTC
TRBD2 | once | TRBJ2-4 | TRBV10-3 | CAISEGGREGAKNIQYF | TGTGCCATCAGTGAAGGAGGACGGGAGGGAGCCAAAAACATTCAGTACTTC
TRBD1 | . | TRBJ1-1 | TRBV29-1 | CSVRIQGDFEAFF | TGCAGCGTGAGAATACAGGGGGATTTTGAAGCTTTCTTT
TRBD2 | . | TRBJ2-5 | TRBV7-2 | CASSRGLAGELGETQYF | TGTGCCAGCAGTCGTGGACTAGCGGGAGAGCTGGGAGAGACCCAGTACTTC
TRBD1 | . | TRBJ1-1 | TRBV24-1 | CATSGTGYTEAFF | TGTGCCACCAGTGGGACAGGATACACTGAAGCTTTCTTT
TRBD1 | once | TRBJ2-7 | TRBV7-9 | CASSSGTGSYEQYF | TGTGCCAGCAGCTCAGGGACAGGTTCCTACGAGCAGTACTTC
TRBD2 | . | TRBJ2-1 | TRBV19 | CASSTHSGSPYNEQFF | TGTGCCAGTAGCACTCATAGCGGGAGTCCCTACAATGAGCAGTTCTTC